The 4 T cell receptor beta chains below all came from one sample that was sequenced in a study of blood T cell repertoires in COVID-19. Data came from immunoSEQ multiplex PCR; TCRdb stores just in-frame clones and leaves some out. The sample records about 300,000 clones, roughly 86% being singletons. The sequenced sample was peripheral blood. Receptor source: a woman aged 30 to 39 with COVID-19, enrolled during active disease.

The chain links TRBV5-4 to TRBJ2-1; unclear D gene. Trimming stripped 10 bases from V and 1 base from J, with 15 bases between. The CDR3 has 14 amino acids. The germline V gene has CDR1 SGHNT and CDR2 YYREEE (reference sequence). CDR3 coding DNA: TGTGCCGGGTACGATAGCTTATCCTACAATGAGCAGTTCTTC. Protein: CAGYDSLSYNEQFF.

The chain joins TRBV4-3 to TRBJ1-2; the match to TRBD1 covers 12 bases. Germline V lookup: CDR1 LGHNA, CDR2 YSLEER. This CDR3 comprises 14 residues. V shed 5 bases and J 7 bases; nucleotides not matched to a gene: 5. CDR3 residues: CASSTGQGAFGYTF. The CDR3 DNA reads as TGCGCCAGCAGCACGGGACAGGGGGCATTTGGCTACACCTTC.

V usage is TRBV19 and J usage is TRBJ1-2; D might be TRBD1 (6 bases). The CDR3 runs to 13 residues. Trimming removed 4 bases at V and 2 bases at J, with 8 bases between. Germline-derived CDR1 and CDR2 are LNHDA and SQIVND (reference sequence). The CDR3: CASSTGVNYGYTF. The DNA of the CDR3 is TGTGCCAGTAGTACAGGGGTAAACTATGGCTACACCTTC. The entire variable domain, with the rest obtained from reference TRBV19 and TRBJ1-2, is as follows: DGGITQSPKYLFRKEGQNVTLSCEQNLNHDAMYWYRQDPGQGLRLIYYSQIVNDFQKGDIAEGYSVSREKKESFPLTVTSAQKNPTAFYLCASSTGVNYGYTFGSGTRLTVV.

V gene TRBV4-3 combines with J gene TRBJ2-7; D may be TRBD1 (6 bases). Germline CDR1 is LGHNA and CDR2 is YSLEER. Trimming stripped 0 bases from V and 4 bases from J, with 10 bases between. CDR3 size: 14 residues. The CDR3 bases are TGCGCCAGCAGCCAAGATCGGACAGAATACGAGCAGTACTTC. Its translation is CASSQDRTEYEQYF.